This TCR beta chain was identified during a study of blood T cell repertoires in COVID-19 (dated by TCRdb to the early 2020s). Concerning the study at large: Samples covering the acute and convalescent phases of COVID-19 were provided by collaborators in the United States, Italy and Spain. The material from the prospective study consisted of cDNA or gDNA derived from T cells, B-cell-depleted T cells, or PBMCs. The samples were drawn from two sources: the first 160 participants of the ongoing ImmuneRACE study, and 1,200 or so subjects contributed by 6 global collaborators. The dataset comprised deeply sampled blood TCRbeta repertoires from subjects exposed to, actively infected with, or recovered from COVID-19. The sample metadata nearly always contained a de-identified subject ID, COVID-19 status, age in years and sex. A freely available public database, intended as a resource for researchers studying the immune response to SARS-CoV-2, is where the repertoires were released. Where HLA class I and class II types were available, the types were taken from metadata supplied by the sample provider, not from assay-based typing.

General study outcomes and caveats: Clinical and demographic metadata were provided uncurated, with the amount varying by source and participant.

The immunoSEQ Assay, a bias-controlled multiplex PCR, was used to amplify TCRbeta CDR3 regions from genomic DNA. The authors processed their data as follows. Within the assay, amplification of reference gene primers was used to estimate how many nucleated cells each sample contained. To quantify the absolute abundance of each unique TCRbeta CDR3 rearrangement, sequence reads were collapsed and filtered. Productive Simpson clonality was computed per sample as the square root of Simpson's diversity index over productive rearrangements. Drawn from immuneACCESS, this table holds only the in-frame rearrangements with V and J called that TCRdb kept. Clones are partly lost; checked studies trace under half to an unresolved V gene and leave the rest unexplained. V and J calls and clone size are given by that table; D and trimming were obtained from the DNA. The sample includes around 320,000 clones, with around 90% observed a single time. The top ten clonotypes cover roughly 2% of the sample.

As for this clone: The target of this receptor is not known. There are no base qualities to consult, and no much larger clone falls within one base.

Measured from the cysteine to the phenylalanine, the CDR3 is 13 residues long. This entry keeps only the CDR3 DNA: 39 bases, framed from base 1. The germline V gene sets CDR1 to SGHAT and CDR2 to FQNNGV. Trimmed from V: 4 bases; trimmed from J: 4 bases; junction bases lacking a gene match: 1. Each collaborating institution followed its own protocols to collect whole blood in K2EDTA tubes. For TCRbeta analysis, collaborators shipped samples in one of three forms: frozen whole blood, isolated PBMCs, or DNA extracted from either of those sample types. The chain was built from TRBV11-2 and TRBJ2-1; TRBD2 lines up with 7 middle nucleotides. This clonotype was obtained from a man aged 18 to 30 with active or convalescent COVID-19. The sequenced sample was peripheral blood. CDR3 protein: CASSWGGYNEQFF. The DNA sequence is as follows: TGTGCCAGCAGCTGGGGGGGTTACAATGAGCAGTTCTTC.